These T cell receptor beta chains were read from a single sample in a study of Ad26.COV2.S vaccination and SARS-CoV-2 variants. This table comes from immunoSEQ multiplex PCR, and its TCRdb copy is limited to in-frame clones, with some not included. The sample yields fewer than 900,000 clones, more than 70% seen once. Material: peripheral blood, obtained in a trial of Ad26.COV2.S vaccine versus placebo. These receptors were obtained from a person between 18 and 59 years old who received the Ad26.COV2.S COVID-19 vaccine or a placebo. Both conserved end residues are part of each CDR3. Each record gives: D gene, CDR3 length, J gene, V gene, clone size, CDR3 DNA, CDR3 protein. A D gene is named only where the DNA matches it firmly. A row's size may be missing; if present it is once, few, many or a size class.

- | 12 | TRBJ2-3 | TRBV2 | - | TGTGCCAGCAGCTTGGGGACAGATACGCAGTATTTT | CASSLGTDTQYF
- | 14 | TRBJ2-5 | TRBV7-2 | - | TGTGCCAGCAGCTCGCGAGCGGAATGGGAGACCCAGTACTTC | CASSSRAEWETQYF
- | 13 | TRBJ1-5 | TRBV6-5 | - | TGTGCCAGCAGTTACGGGCCTAATCAGCCCCAGCATTTT | CASSYGPNQPQHF
- | 12 | TRBJ2-2 | TRBV6-2/TRBV6-3 | - | TGTGCCAGCAGCCTCGGTTCCGGGGAGCTGTTTTTT | CASSLGSGELFF
- | 11 | TRBJ2-7 | TRBV3-1/TRBV3-2 | - | TGTGCCAGCAGCCAAGGGACCGACCAGTACTTC | CASSQGTDQYF
TRBD2 | 15 | TRBJ2-1 | TRBV4-2 | - | TGTGCCAGCAGCCAGCCGACTAGCGTGGTGAATGAGCAGTTCTTC | CASSQPTSVVNEQFF
- | 14 | TRBJ1-1 | TRBV5-1 | - | TGCGCCAGCACCGAAGGAGGTCCTAAGCCTGAAGCTTTCTTT | CASTEGGPKPEAFF
- | 16 | TRBJ1-5 | TRBV13 | - | TGTGCCAGCAGGCCCGCCGGGACATCGCTTTATCAGCCCCAGCATTTT | CASRPAGTSLYQPQHF
TRBD1 | 14 | TRBJ1-2 | TRBV11-2 | - | TGTGCCAGCAGCGTGGACAGGGGGAACTATGGCTACACCTTC | CASSVDRGNYGYTF
- | 15 | TRBJ2-7 | TRBV13 | - | TGTGCCAGCAGCTTAATCCAGGGCAACTCCTACGAGCAGTACTTC | CASSLIQGNSYEQYF
TRBD2 | 16 | TRBJ2-7 | TRBV5-4 | few | TGTGCCAGCAGCTTCGGGGCGGGGGGGCCCGCCTACGAGCAGTACTTC | CASSFGAGGPAYEQYF
- | 14 | TRBJ1-2 | TRBV5-1 | - | TGCGCCAGCAAATTACAGGCGACTAACTATGGCTACACCTTC | CASKLQATNYGYTF
- | 14 | TRBJ1-1 | TRBV5-8 | - | TGTGCCAGCAGCTTTCGAGGCGAGGGGACTGAAGCTTTCTTT | CASSFRGEGTEAFF
- | 14 | TRBJ2-2 | TRBV5-4 | few | TGTGCCAGCAAAATAGCGGTCGACACCGGGGAGCTGTTTTTT | CASKIAVDTGELFF
TRBD2 | 18 | TRBJ2-2 | TRBV5-1 | - | TGCGCCAGCAGCTCAGTTGCGGGCGGGAGGGCCGGTACCGGGGAGCTGTTTTTT | CASSSVAGGRAGTGELFF
- | 14 | TRBJ2-7 | TRBV7-8 | - | TGTGCCAGCAGCTATCTCAGCGAGGGTTACGAGCAGTACTTC | CASSYLSEGYEQYF
TRBD1 | 16 | TRBJ1-5 | TRBV15 | - | TGTGCCACCAGCCCTCACCGGGACAGGGGCGATCAGCCCCAGCATTTT | CATSPHRDRGDQPQHF
- | 11 | TRBJ1-4 | TRBV20-1 | - | TGCAGTGCTAGAGGACAGTGGGAACTGTTTTTT | CSARGQWELFF
TRBD2 | 15 | TRBJ2-7 | TRBV5-1 | - | TGCGCCAGCAGTCGTAGCGGGACCAGCTCCTACGAGCAGTACTTC | CASSRSGTSSYEQYF
TRBD1 | 15 | TRBJ1-6 | TRBV27 | - | TGTGCCAGCAGTTTAGACCAGGGGGCTACTTCACCCCTCCACTTT | CASSLDQGATSPLHF
- | 13 | TRBJ2-3 | TRBV21-1 | - | TGTGCCACCCCGGGACCCGGCACAGATACGCAGTATTTT | CATPGPGTDTQYF
- | 16 | TRBJ1-4 | TRBV6-1 | - | TGTGCCAGCAGTGAAGGATCCGACCCTCATAATGAAAAACTGTTTTTT | CASSEGSDPHNEKLFF
TRBD2 | 17 | TRBJ2-5 | TRBV14 | - | TGTGCCAGCAGCCAAGGGGAGAGCGGGGGGCCGGGCGAGACCCAGTACTTC | CASSQGESGGPGETQYF
TRBD1 | 15 | TRBJ2-1 | TRBV7-2 | - | TGTGCCAGCAGCTTGACCGGGACAGTCTACAATGAGCAGTTCTTC | CASSLTGTVYNEQFF
- | 14 | TRBJ2-5 | TRBV7-8 | - | TGTGCCAGCAGCCTAGCCCAGGGGATGGAGACCCAGTACTTC | CASSLAQGMETQYF
TRBD1 | 13 | TRBJ1-1 | TRBV12-3/TRBV12-4 | - | TGTGCCAGCAGTCCTACAGGGGACACTGAAGCTTTCTTT | CASSPTGDTEAFF
- | 14 | TRBJ2-2 | TRBV6-5 | - | TGTGCCAGCTCGCGGGGTTCGTTCACCGGGGAGCTGTTTTTT | CASSRGSFTGELFF
- | 14 | TRBJ1-1 | TRBV5-1 | - | TGCGCCAGCAGCTTGGTAGGGGCGGGCACTGAAGCTTTCTTT | CASSLVGAGTEAFF
TRBD1 | 15 | TRBJ2-7 | TRBV24-1 | - | TGTGCCACCAGTGCCCGGGACAGGGTTTTTTACGAGCAGTACTTC | CATSARDRVFYEQYF
- | 17 | TRBJ2-5 | TRBV13 | few | TGTGCCAGCAGCTTATACTACAGCGAGACCTCTGGCGAGACCCAGTACTTC | CASSLYYSETSGETQYF
- | 15 | TRBJ2-3 | TRBV4-3 | - | TGCGCCAGCAGCCAAGGGGGCTCCCGCACAGATACGCAGTATTTT | CASSQGGSRTDTQYF
TRBD1 | 17 | TRBJ2-3 | TRBV24-1 | - | TGTGCCACCAGTGACGCCCCGGTGGCAGGGGGCTCAGATACGCAGTATTTT | CATSDAPVAGGSDTQYF
TRBD2 | 13 | TRBJ2-1 | TRBV6-5 | few | TGTGCCAGCGGGACTAGCGCGTACAATGAGCAGTTCTTC | CASGTSAYNEQFF
- | 14 | TRBJ1-2 | TRBV7-9 | - | TGTGCCAGCAGCTTTATAGCCGGGACACATGGCTACACCTTC | CASSFIAGTHGYTF
TRBD1 | 15 | TRBJ1-4 | TRBV2 | - | TGTGCCAGCAGTCCCAACAGGGGCCTTTCTGAAAAACTGTTTTTT | CASSPNRGLSEKLFF
TRBD2 | 15 | TRBJ2-5 | TRBV5-4 | once | TGTGCCAGCAGCTCCGGGACTAGAGGTCAAGAGACCCAGTACTTC | CASSSGTRGQETQYF
- | 16 | TRBJ1-1 | TRBV4-3 | - | TGCGCCAGCAGCCAAGATGACCCAGCCATGAACACTGAAGCTTTCTTT | CASSQDDPAMNTEAFF
- | 12 | TRBJ1-6 | TRBV7-9 | - | TGTGCCAGCAGCTTAGAGGGTCCGCCCCTCCACTTT | CASSLEGPPLHF
TRBD1 | 16 | TRBJ1-2 | TRBV4-3 | - | TGCGCCAGCAGCCCGAGACAGGGGTTCCCTAACTATGGCTACACCTTC | CASSPRQGFPNYGYTF
- | 12 | TRBJ2-7 | TRBV6-2/TRBV6-3 | - | TGTGCCAGCAGTTCCTCGTCTTACGAGCAGTACTTC | CASSSSSYEQYF
- | 16 | TRBJ2-6 | TRBV7-9 | - | TGTGCCAGCAGTCCATCGTTTTGGCCTGGGGCCAACGTCCTGACTTTC | CASSPSFWPGANVLTF
- | 14 | TRBJ2-3 | TRBV10-3 | - | TGTGCCATCAGTAGGGACTTCACGACAGATACGCAGTATTTT | CAISRDFTTDTQYF
TRBD2 | 16 | TRBJ2-1 | TRBV9 | - | TGTGCCAGCAGCAACCATTTCAAGCGGGGTCACAATGAGCAGTTCTTC | CASSNHFKRGHNEQFF